This T cell receptor (beta chain) appears in the sequencing data of a study of CD4 T cells in relation to SARS-CoV-2 and coronaviruses. Findings and limits, study-wide: Pre-pandemic and post-infection samples never came from the same donor.

Data came from immunoSEQ multiplex PCR; TCRdb stores just in-frame clones and leaves some out. This sample carries just over 25,000 clones, over 60% of them seen once, and the ten largest clones take more than 9%. On this clone itself: Its antigen is undetermined.

The V end lost 0 bases, the J end lost 2 bases, and 7 bases lay between the germline ends. Germline-derived CDR1 and CDR2 are SGHRS and YFSETQ. CDR3 length: 14 residues. Before the COVID-19 pandemic, during about 2010-2018, CD4+ T cells were taken from unexposed donors. The cells were cultured for less than twelve days before CD4+ T cells were isolated. The V gene is TRBV5-1, the J gene TRBJ2-3; D is ambiguous. The sequencing input was CD4+ T cells from PBMCs, cultured in vitro. The clonotype was recovered from a human donor in good health. The DNA of the CDR3 is TGCGCCAGCAGCTTGGCCTCTAACACAGATACGCAGTATTTT. It codes for CASSLASNTDTQYF.